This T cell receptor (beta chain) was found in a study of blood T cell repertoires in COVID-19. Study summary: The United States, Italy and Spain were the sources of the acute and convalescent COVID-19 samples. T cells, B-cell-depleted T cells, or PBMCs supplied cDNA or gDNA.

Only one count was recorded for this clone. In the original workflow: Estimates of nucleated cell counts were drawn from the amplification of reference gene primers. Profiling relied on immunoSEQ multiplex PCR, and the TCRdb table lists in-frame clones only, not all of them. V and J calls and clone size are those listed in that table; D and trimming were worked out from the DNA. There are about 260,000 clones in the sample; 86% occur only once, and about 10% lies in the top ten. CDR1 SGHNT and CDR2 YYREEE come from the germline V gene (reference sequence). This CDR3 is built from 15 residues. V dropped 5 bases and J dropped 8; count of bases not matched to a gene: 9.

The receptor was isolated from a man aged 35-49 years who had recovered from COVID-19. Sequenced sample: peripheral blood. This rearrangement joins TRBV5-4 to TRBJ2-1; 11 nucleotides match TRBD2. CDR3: CASRPLAGVSDEQFF. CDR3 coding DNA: TGTGCCAGCAGACCACTAGCGGGAGTCTCGGATGAGCAGTTCTTC.